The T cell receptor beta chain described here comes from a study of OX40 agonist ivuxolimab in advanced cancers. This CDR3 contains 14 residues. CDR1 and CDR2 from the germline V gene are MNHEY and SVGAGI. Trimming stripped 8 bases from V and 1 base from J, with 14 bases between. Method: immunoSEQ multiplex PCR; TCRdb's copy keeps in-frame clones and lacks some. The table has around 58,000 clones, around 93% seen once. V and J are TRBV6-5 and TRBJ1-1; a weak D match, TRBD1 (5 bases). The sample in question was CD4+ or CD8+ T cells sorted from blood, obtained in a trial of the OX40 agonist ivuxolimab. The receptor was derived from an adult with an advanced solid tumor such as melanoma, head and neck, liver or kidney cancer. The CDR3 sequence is CASGHGGANTEAFF. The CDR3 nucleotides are TGTGCCAGCGGACATGGGGGTGCGAACACTGAAGCTTTCTTT.